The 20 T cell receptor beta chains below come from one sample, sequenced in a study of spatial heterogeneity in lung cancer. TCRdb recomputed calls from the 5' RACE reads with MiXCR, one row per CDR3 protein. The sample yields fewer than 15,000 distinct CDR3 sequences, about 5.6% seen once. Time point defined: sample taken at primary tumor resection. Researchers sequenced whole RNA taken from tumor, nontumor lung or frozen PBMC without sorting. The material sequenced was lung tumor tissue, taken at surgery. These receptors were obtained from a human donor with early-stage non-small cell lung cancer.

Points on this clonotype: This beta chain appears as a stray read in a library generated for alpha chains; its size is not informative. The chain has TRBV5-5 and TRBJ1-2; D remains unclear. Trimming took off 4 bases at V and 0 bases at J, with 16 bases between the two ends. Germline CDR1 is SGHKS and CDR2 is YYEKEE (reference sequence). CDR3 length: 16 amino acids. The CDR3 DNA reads TGTGCCAGCAGCCGGGCTCTCCAACCCTCTAACTATGGCTACACCTTC. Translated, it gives CASSRALQPSNYGYTF.

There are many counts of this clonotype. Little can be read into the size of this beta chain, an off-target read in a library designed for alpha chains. CDR3 amino acids: CASKRQGTYNSPLHF. For the CDR3, the DNA is TGTGCCAGCAAAAGACAGGGGACCTATAATTCACCCCTCCACTTT. The rearrangement links TRBV27 to TRBJ1-6; 8 bases line up with TRBD1. Trimming cost V 7 bases and J 2 bases; bases outside gene matches: 4. Germline CDR1 MNHEY, CDR2 SMNVEV (reference sequence). The CDR3 extends over 15 amino acids.

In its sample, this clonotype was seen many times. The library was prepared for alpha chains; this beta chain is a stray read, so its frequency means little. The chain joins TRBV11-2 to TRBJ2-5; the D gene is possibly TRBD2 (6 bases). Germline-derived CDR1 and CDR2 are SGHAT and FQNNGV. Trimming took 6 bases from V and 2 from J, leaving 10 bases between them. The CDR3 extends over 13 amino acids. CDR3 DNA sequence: TGTGCCAGCAGTCAAGGGAGGCAAGAGACCCAGTACTTC. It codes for CASSQGRQETQYF.

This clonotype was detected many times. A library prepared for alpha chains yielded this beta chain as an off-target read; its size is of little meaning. The CDR3 reads CSVEEDRGNTEAFF. The CDR3 region has the DNA TGCAGCGTTGAAGAGGACAGAGGGAACACTGAAGCTTTCTTT. V is TRBV29-1 and J is TRBJ1-1; D possibly corresponds to TRBD1 (6 bases). The CDR3 has 14 amino acids. Germline lookup yields CDR1 SQVTM and CDR2 ANQGSEA. Trimming removed 0 bases at V and 1 base at J, with 9 bases between.

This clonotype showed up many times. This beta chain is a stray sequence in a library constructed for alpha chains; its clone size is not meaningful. CDR3 coding DNA: TGCGCCAGCAGCAGGAAGACAGGGGGCTCGGGGGAGCTGTTTTTT. Residues: CASSRKTGGSGELFF. The rearrangement joins TRBV5-1 to TRBJ2-2, with 10 bases matching TRBD1. This CDR3 has 15 residues. Germline V gene lookup returns CDR1 SGHRS and CDR2 YFSETQ. Trimming took 4 bases from V and 8 from J; bases not matched to a gene: 8. The variable domain in full, with the rest retrieved from reference TRBV5-1 and TRBJ2-2, is KAGVTQTPRYLIKTRGQQVTLSCSPISGHRSVSWYQQTPGQGLQFLFEYFSETQRNKGNFPGRFSGRQFSNSRSEMNVSTLELGDSALYLCASSRKTGGSGELFFGEGSRLTVL.

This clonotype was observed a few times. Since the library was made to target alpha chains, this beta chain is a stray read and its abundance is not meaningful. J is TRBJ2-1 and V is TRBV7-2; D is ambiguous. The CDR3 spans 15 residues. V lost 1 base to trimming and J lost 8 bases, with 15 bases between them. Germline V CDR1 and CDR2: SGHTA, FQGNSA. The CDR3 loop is CASSLVSTGSDEQFF. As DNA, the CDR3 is TGTGCCAGCAGCTTAGTGTCCACTGGGTCCGATGAGCAGTTCTTC.

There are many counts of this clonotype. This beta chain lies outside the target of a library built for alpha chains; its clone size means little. CDR3: CASSPRPDRAAEAFF. The CDR3 coding sequence is TGTGCCAGCAGCCCCCGGCCGGACAGGGCCGCTGAAGCTTTCTTT. The chain couples TRBV9 to TRBJ1-1; 8 nucleotides match TRBD1. CDR1 SGDLS and CDR2 YYNGEE come from the germline V gene. The CDR3 covers 15 residues. After removal of 4 bases from V and 6 bases from J, the junction contained 11 bases not matched to a gene.

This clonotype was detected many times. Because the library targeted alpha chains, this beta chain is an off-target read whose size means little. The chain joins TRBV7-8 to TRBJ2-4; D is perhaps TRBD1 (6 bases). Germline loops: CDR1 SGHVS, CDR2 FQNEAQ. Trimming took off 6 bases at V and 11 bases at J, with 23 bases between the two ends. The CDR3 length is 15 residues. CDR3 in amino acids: CASSYREVKPEVQYF. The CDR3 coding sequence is TGTGCCAGCAGTTACAGGGAAGTTAAACCCGAGGTTCAGTACTTC.

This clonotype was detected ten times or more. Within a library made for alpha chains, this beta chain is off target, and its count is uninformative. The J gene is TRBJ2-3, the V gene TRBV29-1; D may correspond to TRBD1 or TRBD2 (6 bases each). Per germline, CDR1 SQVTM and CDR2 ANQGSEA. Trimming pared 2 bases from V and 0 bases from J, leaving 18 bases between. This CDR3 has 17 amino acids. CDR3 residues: CSVERQGRSSSTDTQYF. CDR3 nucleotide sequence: TGCAGCGTTGAAAGGCAGGGGAGGTCTTCTAGCACAGATACGCAGTATTTT.

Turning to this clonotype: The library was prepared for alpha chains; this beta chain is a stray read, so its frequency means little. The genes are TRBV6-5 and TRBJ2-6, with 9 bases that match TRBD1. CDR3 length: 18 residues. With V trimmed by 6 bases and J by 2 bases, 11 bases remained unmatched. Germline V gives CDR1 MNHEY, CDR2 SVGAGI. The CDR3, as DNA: TGTGCCAGCAGCAACACCCGACAGGGGGTTACTGGGGCCAACGTCCTGACTTTC. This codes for CASSNTRQGVTGANVLTF.

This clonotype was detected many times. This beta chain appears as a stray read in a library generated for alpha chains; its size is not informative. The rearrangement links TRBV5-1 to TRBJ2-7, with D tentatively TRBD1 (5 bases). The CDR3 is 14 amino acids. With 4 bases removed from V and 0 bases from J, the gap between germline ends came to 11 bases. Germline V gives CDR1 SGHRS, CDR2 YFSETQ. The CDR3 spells CASSQDIFSYEQYF. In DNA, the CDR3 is TGCGCCAGCAGCCAGGACATATTCTCCTACGAGCAGTACTTC.

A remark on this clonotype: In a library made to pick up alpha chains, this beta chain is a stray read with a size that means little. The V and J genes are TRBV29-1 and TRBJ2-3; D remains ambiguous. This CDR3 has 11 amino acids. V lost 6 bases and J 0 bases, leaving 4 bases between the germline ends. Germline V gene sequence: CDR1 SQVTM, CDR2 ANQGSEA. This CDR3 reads CSVRSTDTQYF. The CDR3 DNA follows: TGCAGCGTGCGCAGCACAGATACGCAGTATTTT.

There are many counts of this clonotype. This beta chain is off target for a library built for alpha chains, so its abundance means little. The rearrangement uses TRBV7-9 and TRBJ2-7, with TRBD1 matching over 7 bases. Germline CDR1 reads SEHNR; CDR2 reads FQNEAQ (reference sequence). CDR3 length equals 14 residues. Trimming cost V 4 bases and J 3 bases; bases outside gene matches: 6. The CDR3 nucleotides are TGTGCCAGCAGCTCGAGACAGGGTTACTACGAGCAGTACTTC. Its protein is CASSSRQGYYEQYF.

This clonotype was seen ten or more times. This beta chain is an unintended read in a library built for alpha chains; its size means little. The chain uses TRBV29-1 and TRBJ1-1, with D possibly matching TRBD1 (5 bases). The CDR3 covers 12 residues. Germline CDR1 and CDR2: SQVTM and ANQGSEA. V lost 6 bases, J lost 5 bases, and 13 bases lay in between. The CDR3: CSVRRAYTEAFF. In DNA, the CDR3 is TGCAGCGTACGCAGGGCCTATACTGAAGCTTTCTTT. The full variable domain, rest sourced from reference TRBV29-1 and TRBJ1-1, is SAVISQKPSRDICQRGTSLTIQCQVDSQVTMMFWYRQQPGQSLTLIATANQGSEATYESGFVIDKFPISRPNLTFSTLTVSNMSPEDSSIYLCSVRRAYTEAFFGQGTRLTVV.

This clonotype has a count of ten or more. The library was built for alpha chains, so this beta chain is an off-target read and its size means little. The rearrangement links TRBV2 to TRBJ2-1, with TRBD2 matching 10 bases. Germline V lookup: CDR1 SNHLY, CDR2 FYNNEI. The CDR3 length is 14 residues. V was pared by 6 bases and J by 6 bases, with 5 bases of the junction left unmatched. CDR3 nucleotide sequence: TGTGCCAGCAGGCCTAGCGGGAGTTTCAATGAGCAGTTCTTC. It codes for CASRPSGSFNEQFF.

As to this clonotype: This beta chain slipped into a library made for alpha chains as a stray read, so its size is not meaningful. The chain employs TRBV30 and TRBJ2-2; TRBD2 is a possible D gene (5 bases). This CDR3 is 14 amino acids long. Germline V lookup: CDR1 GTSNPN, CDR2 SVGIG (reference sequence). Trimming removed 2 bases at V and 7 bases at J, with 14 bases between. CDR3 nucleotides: TGTGCCTGGAGTTTCGTCGGGGTTGGCGGGGAGCTGTTTTTT. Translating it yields CAWSFVGVGGELFF.

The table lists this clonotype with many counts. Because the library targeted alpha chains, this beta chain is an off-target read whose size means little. The DNA of the CDR3 is TGTGCCAGCAGGACAATGGAGAACACTGAAGCTTTCTTT. Protein sequence: CASRTMENTEAFF. This chain links TRBV6-5 with TRBJ1-1; D unclear. Trimming removed 6 bases at V and 1 base at J, with 9 bases between. The CDR3 loop spans 13 amino acids. Germline assignment: CDR1 MNHEY and CDR2 SVGAGI.

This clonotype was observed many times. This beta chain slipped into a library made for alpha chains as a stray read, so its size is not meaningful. Here the CDR3 reads CASRSQGSAFF. The CDR3, as DNA: TGTGCCAGCAGGTCACAGGGCTCGGCTTTCTTT. This chain links TRBV7-9 with TRBJ1-1, with D perhaps TRBD1 (6 bases). The CDR3 is made up of 11 amino acids. V was shortened by 6 bases and J by 11 bases, with 13 bases between the two germline ends. The germline V gene has CDR1 SEHNR and CDR2 FQNEAQ (reference sequence).

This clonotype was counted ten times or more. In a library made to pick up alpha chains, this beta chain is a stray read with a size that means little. The CDR3: CASSLSSNYGYTF. The CDR3 DNA is TGTGCCAGCAGTTTATCATCGAACTATGGCTACACCTTC. The chain joins TRBV27 to TRBJ1-2, with D unresolved. The V and J ends lost 0 bases and 2 bases respectively, with 4 bases between them. Germline CDR1 is MNHEY and CDR2 is SMNVEV (reference sequence). This CDR3 has 13 amino acids.

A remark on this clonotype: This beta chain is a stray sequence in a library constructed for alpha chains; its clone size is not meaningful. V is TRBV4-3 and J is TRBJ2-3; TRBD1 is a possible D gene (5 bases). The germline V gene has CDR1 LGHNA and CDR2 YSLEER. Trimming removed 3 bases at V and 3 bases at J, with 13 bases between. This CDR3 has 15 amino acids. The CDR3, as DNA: TGCGCCAGCAGCCACCTTCCGACAGCAACAGATACGCAGTATTTT. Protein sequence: CASSHLPTATDTQYF.